This TCR beta chain was identified in a study of CXCR3-negative and CXCR3-positive naive CD8 T cells. Overall study findings and caveats: Similar TRBV-TRBJ gene usage was seen in naive CXCR3-negative and CXCR3-positive cells, but not in memory cells.

Germline V gives CDR1 SNHLY, CDR2 FYNNEI. The CDR3 is 15 residues long. Details on this clonotype: Its target is unknown.

The libraries of TRB cDNA were prepared using 5' RACE with UMI labels. TCRdb reanalyzed the 5' RACE reads, giving one entry per CDR3 protein sequence and no DNA. The table for this sample gives fewer than 80,000 distinct CDR3 sequences. The sample comprised naive CXCR3- CD8+ T cells from blood. The subset: CD45RO-CCR7+CD27+CD95- naive CD8+ T cells lacking CXCR3 (TNR3-). The clonotype was recovered from a human donor in good health. Some clones in this sample may be carry-over from other donors' samples. The V and J genes are TRBV2 and TRBJ1-1; the D gene TCRdb calls, TRBD1, cannot be checked with no DNA. CDR3 sequence: CASRMDGGPDTEAFF.